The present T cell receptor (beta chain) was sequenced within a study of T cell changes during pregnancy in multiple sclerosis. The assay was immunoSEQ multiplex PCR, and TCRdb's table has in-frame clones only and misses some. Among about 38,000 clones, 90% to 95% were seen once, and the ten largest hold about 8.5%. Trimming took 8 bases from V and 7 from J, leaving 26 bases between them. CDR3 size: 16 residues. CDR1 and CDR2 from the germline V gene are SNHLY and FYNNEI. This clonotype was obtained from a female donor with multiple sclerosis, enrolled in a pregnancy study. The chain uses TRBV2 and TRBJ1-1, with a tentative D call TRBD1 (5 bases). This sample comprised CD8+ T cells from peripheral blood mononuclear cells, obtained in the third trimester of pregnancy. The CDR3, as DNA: TGTGCCAGCGGAGGGGTAGCAGCCCAAGGGGAGGATGAAGCTTTCTTT. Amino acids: CASGGVAAQGEDEAFF.